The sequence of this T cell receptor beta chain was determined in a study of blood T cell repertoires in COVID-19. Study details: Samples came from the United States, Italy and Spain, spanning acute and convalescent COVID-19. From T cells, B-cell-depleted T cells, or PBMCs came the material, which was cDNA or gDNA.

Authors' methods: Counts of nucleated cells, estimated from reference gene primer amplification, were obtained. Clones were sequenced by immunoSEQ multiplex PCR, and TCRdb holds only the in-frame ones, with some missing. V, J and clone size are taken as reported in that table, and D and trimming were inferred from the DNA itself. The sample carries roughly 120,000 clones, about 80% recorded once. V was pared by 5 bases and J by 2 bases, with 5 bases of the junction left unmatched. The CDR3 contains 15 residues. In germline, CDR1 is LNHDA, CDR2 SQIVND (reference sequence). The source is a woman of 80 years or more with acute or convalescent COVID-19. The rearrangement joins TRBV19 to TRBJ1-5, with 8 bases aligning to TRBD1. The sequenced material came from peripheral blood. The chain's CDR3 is CASSGGQGRNQPQHF. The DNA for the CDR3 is TGTGCCAGTAGTGGTGGACAGGGACGCAATCAGCCCCAGCATTTT. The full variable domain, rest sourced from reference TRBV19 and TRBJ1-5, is DGGITQSPKYLFRKEGQNVTLSCEQNLNHDAMYWYRQDPGQGLRLIYYSQIVNDFQKGDIAEGYSVSREKKESFPLTVTSAQKNPTAFYLCASSGGQGRNQPQHFGDGTRLSIL.